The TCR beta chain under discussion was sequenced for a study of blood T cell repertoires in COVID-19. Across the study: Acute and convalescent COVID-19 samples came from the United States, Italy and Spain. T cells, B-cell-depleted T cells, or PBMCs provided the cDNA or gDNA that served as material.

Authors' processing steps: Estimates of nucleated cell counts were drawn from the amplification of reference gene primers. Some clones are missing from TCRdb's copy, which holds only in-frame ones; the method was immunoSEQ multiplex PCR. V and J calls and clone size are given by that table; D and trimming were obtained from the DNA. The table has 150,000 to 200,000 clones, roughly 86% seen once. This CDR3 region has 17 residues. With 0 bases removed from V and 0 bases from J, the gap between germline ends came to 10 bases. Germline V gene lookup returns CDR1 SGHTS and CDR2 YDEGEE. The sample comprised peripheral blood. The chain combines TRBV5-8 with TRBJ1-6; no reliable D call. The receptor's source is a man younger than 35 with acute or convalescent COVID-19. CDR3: CASSLAGFSSYNSPLHF. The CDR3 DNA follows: TGTGCCAGCAGCTTGGCAGGATTTAGCTCCTATAATTCACCCCTCCACTTT.